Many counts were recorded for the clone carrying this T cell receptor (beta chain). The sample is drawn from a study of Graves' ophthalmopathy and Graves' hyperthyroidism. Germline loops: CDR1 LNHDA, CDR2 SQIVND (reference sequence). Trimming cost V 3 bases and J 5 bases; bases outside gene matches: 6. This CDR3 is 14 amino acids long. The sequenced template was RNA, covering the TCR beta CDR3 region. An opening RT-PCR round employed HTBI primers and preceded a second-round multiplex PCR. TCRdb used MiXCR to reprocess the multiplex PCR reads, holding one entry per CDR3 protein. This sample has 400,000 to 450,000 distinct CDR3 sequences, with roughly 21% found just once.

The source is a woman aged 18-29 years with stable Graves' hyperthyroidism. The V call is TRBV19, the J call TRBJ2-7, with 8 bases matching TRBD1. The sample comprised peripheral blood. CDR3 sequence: CASSITGGLNEQYF. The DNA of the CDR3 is TGTGCCAGTAGTATTACAGGGGGACTTAACGAGCAGTACTTC. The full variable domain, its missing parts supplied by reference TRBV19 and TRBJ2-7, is DGGITQSPKYLFRKEGQNVTLSCEQNLNHDAMYWYRQDPGQGLRLIYYSQIVNDFQKGDIAEGYSVSREKKESFPLTVTSAQKNPTAFYLCASSITGGLNEQYFGPGTRLTVT.